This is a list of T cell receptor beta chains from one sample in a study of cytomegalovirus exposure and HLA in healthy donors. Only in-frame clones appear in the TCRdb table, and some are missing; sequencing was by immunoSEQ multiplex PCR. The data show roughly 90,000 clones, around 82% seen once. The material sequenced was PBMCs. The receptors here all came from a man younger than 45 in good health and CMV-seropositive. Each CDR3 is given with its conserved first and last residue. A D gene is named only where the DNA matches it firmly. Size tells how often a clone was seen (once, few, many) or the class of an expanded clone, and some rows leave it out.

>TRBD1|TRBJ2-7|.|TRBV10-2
TGCGCCACCAGACAGGGATCCTACGAGCAGTACTTC
CATRQGSYEQYF
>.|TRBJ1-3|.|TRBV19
TGTGCCAGTAGTATCGGAGGAACCCACTCTGGAAACACCATATATTTT
CASSIGGTHSGNTIYF
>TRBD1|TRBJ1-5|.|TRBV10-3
TGTGCCATCAGTGATAGCCAGGGGGCGGGTCAGCCCCAGCATTTT
CAISDSQGAGQPQHF
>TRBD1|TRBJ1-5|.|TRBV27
TGTGCCAGCAGTTTGGCGGGACAGCACAATCAGCCCCAGCATTTT
CASSLAGQHNQPQHF
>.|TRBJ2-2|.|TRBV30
TGTGCCTGGAGCAACTATAACACCGGGGAGCTGTTTTTT
CAWSNYNTGELFF
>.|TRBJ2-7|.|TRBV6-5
TGTGCCAGCAGTTACAACAGGGATACCGAGCAGTACTTC
CASSYNRDTEQYF
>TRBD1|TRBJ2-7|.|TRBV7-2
TGTGCCAGCAGCTTTACCGGGACAGGAGTCGAGCAGTACTTC
CASSFTGTGVEQYF
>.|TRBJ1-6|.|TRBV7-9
TGTGCCAGCAGGGAGGGAAATTCACCCCTCCACTTT
CASREGNSPLHF
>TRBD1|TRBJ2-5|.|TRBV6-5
TGTGCCAGCAGGATAGGAACAGGGGTGGAGACCCAGTACTTC
CASRIGTGVETQYF
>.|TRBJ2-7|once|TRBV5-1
TGCGCCAGCAGCGGCCGAGACAACAGGGATCACGAGCAGTACTTC
CASSGRDNRDHEQYF
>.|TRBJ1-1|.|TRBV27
TGTGCCAGCAGTTTAAACGTACACCGCACTGAAGCTTTCTTT
CASSLNVHRTEAFF
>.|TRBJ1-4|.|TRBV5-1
TGCGCCAGCAGCAGCGCGACAGCAACTAATGAAAAACTGTTTTTT
CASSSATATNEKLFF
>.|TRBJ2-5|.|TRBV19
TGTGCCAGTAGTAAAGAGGGGCGGGAGACCCAGTACTTC
CASSKEGRETQYF
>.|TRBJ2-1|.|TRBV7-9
TGTGCCAGCAGCTTCCGGCCGGGGGGCGTCGATGAGCAGTTCTTC
CASSFRPGGVDEQFF
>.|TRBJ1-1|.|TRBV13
TGTGCCAGCAGCTTGCGCATGCGGGGGGAGATGAACACTGAAGCTTTCTTT
CASSLRMRGEMNTEAFF
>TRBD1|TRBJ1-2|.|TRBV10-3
TGTGCCATCAGTGAGTCGGGACAGGGTGACTATGGCTACACCTTC
CAISESGQGDYGYTF
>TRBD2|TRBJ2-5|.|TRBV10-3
TGTGCCATCAGTGAGTCAGTCCGCGAGCGGGAGAGGGAGACCCAGTACTTC
CAISESVRERERETQYF
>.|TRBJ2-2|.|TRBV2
TGTGCCAGCAGTGAGGCGAGGGGGACCGGGGAGCTGTTTTTT
CASSEARGTGELFF
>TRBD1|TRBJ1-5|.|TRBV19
TGTGCCAGTAGTATAAAACCGGGACAGGGGGCCGGAAATCAGCCCCAGCATTTT
CASSIKPGQGAGNQPQHF
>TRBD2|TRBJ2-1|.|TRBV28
TGTGCCAGCAGCTTAGCGGGAGAATCTAATGAGCAGTTCTTC
CASSLAGESNEQFF
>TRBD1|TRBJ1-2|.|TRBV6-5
TGTGCCAGCAGCTTCCAGGGGGACTATGGCTACACCTTC
CASSFQGDYGYTF
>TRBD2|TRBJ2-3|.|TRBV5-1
TGCGCCAGCAGCGGGGGACTAGCGGGAACCAGGACAGATACGCAGTATTTT
CASSGGLAGTRTDTQYF